A single sample is the source of the 22 T cell receptor beta chains below, sequenced in a study of T cell responses to AZD1222 COVID-19 vaccine. The data were produced by immunoSEQ multiplex PCR, yet TCRdb's version contains in-frame clones alone and is incomplete. Here the sample spans about 150,000 clones, approximately 90% being singletons. The sample here was peripheral blood, taken on day 0 of AZD1222 vaccination. These receptors were taken from an adult in good health.

This chain connects TRBV3-1 (or the pseudogene TRBV3-2) to TRBJ1-2; perhaps TRBD1 as D (5 bases). The ends were cut back, 4 bases at V and 2 bases at J, with 17 bases in the middle. From germline, CDR1 is LGHDT and CDR2 YNNKEL (reference sequence). The CDR3 runs to 16 residues. The CDR3 bases are TGTGCCAGCAGCCCAAGTTGGCAGGGTGGCAACTATGGCTACACCTTC. Its translation is CASSPSWQGGNYGYTF.

The chain's CDR3 is CASSMSPRRTEAFF. The CDR3 region has the DNA TGTGCCAGCTCCATGAGTCCCAGGAGGACTGAAGCTTTCTTT. The J gene is TRBJ1-1, the V gene TRBV6-5; no firm D call. CDR1 and CDR2 from the germline V gene are MNHEY and SVGAGI. V was clipped by 8 bases and J by 5 bases, with 18 bases between them. The CDR3 is made up of 14 amino acids.

The rearrangement links TRBV27 to TRBJ1-1; D gene uncertain. The CDR3 contains 15 residues. The V end was cut by 2 bases, the J end by 5 bases, with 15 bases between. Germline V gene lookup returns CDR1 MNHEY and CDR2 SMNVEV (reference sequence). The CDR3 DNA sequence: TGTGCCAGCAGTTTACGTCAGGCGACGTGGACTGAAGCTTTCTTT. Its protein product is CASSLRQATWTEAFF.

This sequence joins TRBV30 and TRBJ1-1, with D possibly being TRBD1 (5 bases). This CDR3 contains 14 residues. V was cut by 4 bases and J by 0 bases, with 12 bases left in between. CDR1 GTSNPN and CDR2 SVGIG come from the germline V gene (reference sequence). The CDR3 loop reads CAWTHTTVNTEAFF. CDR3 sequence (DNA): TGTGCCTGGACCCACACGACAGTGAACACTGAAGCTTTCTTT.

V gene TRBV2 combines with J gene TRBJ2-7; the D is unclear. The V and J ends lost 7 bases and 4 bases respectively, with 14 bases between them. The CDR3 contains 13 residues. Germline V CDR1 and CDR2: SNHLY, FYNNEI. CDR3 region: CASKDPTSYEQYF. The CDR3 DNA follows: TGTGCCAGCAAGGACCCTACGAGTTACGAGCAGTACTTC.

The CDR3, as DNA: TGTGCCAGTAGTATTCTAGCGGGAAGTTCCAATGAGCAGTTCTTC. Its translation: CASSILAGSSNEQFF. This chain joins TRBV19 and TRBJ2-1; 9 positions agree with TRBD2. CDR3 size: 15 residues. Germline V gene lookup returns CDR1 LNHDA and CDR2 SQIVND (reference sequence). The V gene end was trimmed by 3 bases and the J gene end by 6 bases; junction bases not matched to a gene: 6.

The rearrangement joins TRBV4-1 to TRBJ2-3, with no clear D. The CDR3 length is 13 residues. The V end lost 1 base, the J end lost 5 bases, and 7 bases lay between the germline ends. Germline V gene sequence: CDR1 MGHRA, CDR2 YSYEKL. This chain's CDR3 is CASSQVKGDTQYF. The CDR3 DNA reads as TGCGCCAGCAGCCAAGTAAAAGGAGATACGCAGTATTTT.

The J gene is TRBJ2-4, the V gene TRBV27; D is tentatively TRBD1 or TRBD2 (5 bases each). The germline gives CDR1 MNHEY, CDR2 SMNVEV (reference sequence). V lost 2 bases and J lost 1, with 9 bases in between. The CDR3 loop spans 15 amino acids. The CDR3 DNA sequence: TGTGCCAGCAGTTTAGAGGGGAGCGCCAAAAACATTCAGTACTTC. Protein sequence: CASSLEGSAKNIQYF.

A note on this clone: Relative to the germline gene, one junction end is altered; a read error may explain this. This chain joins TRBV19 and TRBJ1-2; 7 bases align to TRBD1. This CDR3 spans 14 amino acids. Germline-derived CDR1 and CDR2 are LNHDA and SQIVND (reference sequence). CDR3 amino acids: CASSILTGNYGYTF. The CDR3 nucleotides are TGTGCCAGTAGTATATTGACAGGGAACTACGGCTACACCTTC.

The rearrangement links TRBV28 to TRBJ1-2, with a tentative D call TRBD1 (6 bases). This CDR3 has 13 amino acids. CDR1 is MDHEN, CDR2 SYDVKM, per germline. V lost 5 bases to trimming and J lost 4 bases, with 11 bases between them. CDR3 nucleotides: TGTGCCAGCAGTCTGGGGGCGGGCTATGGCTACACCTTC. This gives the protein CASSLGAGYGYTF.

The chain has TRBV5-1 and TRBJ1-3, with no clear D. V shed 3 bases and J shed 0 bases, with 10 bases lying between them. Germline V gene data show CDR1 as SGHRS and CDR2 as YFSETQ. CDR3 length: 15 amino acids. CDR3 in DNA: TGCGCCAGCAGCTCCACTAGGGCCTCTGGAAACACCATATATTTT. Translation: CASSSTRASGNTIYF.

The V and J genes are TRBV21-1 and TRBJ1-6. TRBV21-1 is an annotated pseudogene. CDR3 length: 12 amino acids. The CDR3 here is CASSNLNSPLHF. The CDR3 DNA sequence: TGTGCCAGCAGCAATCTTAATTCACCCCTCCACTTT.

The chain links TRBV2 to TRBJ1-2, with D perhaps matching TRBD1 (5 bases). Trimming removed 4 bases at V and 6 bases at J, with 12 bases between. The germline V gene has CDR1 SNHLY and CDR2 FYNNEI. The CDR3 runs 13 residues. In DNA, the CDR3 is TGTGCCAGCAGTGTAAGGGACGTAAATGGCTACACCTTC. This translates into CASSVRDVNGYTF.

The chain carries TRBV5-1 and TRBJ2-2, with unresolved D. This CDR3 region has 14 residues. Germline V gene sequence: CDR1 SGHRS, CDR2 YFSETQ. Trimming took 0 bases from V and 3 from J, leaving 6 bases between them. CDR3 DNA: TGCGCCAGCAGCTTGGTAGTACACACCGGGGAGCTGTTTTTT. The encoded protein is CASSLVVHTGELFF.

Only one count was recorded for this clone. The rearrangement links TRBV4-3 to TRBJ2-2, with a tentative D call TRBD1 (6 bases). The V end lost 1 base, the J end lost 0 bases, and 9 bases lay between the germline ends. This CDR3 has 16 residues. The germline gives CDR1 LGHNA, CDR2 YSLEER. CDR3 in amino acids: CASSQGDTANTGELFF. CDR3 sequence (DNA): TGCGCCAGCAGCCAAGGGGACACCGCGAACACCGGGGAGCTGTTTTTT.

The J gene is TRBJ1-1, the V gene TRBV4-3; unclear D gene. V lost 1 base, J lost 7 bases, and 16 bases lay in between. CDR3 length: 15 amino acids. The V gene's germline CDR1 is LGHNA and CDR2 YSLEER. CDR3 sequence: CASSQAGRMMDEAFF. For the CDR3, the DNA is TGCGCCAGCAGCCAAGCGGGCCGAATGATGGATGAAGCTTTCTTT.

The chain is built from TRBV7-3 and TRBJ2-2; the D gene could be TRBD1 or TRBD2 (5 bases each). In germline, CDR1 is SGHTA, CDR2 FQGTGA. Trimming pared 1 base from V and 0 bases from J, leaving 9 bases between. The CDR3 is 16 amino acids. The CDR3 sequence is CASSLKRGANTGELFF. CDR3 in DNA: TGTGCCAGCAGCTTAAAGAGGGGCGCGAACACCGGGGAGCTGTTTTTT.

In regard to this clone: One end of the junction is discordant with germline, which a read error may explain. The V and J genes are TRBV29-1 and TRBJ2-7, with TRBD2 identical over 7 bases. This CDR3 has 14 amino acids. Germline V lookup: CDR1 SQVTM, CDR2 ANQGSEA. The CDR3 DNA reads TGCAGCGTTGGTAGCGGGCCCGACTCCTACGTGCAGTACTTC. Its translation: CSVGSGPDSYVQYF.

The V gene is TRBV27, the J gene TRBJ1-6, with D possibly TRBD1 on 5 matching bases. V was cut by 2 bases and J by 10 bases, with 12 bases left in between. Germline V CDR1 and CDR2: MNHEY, SMNVEV (reference sequence). The CDR3 runs 14 residues. The CDR3 here is CASSLGAPASPLHF. In DNA, the CDR3 is TGTGCCAGCAGTTTAGGGGCCCCTGCGTCACCCCTCCACTTT.

The chain carries TRBV29-1 and TRBJ2-7; TRBD1 might be the D (5 bases). CDR1 is SQVTM and CDR2 is ANQGSEA in the germline V gene. The CDR3 is made up of 13 amino acids. Trimming took 2 bases from V and 0 from J, leaving 8 bases between them. The CDR3 reads CSVEQGRSYEQYF. For the CDR3, the DNA is TGCAGCGTTGAACAGGGTCGCTCCTACGAGCAGTACTTC.

This clone has only one observation. The V gene is TRBV30, the J gene TRBJ1-2; D possibly corresponds to TRBD1 (6 bases). V was pared by 5 bases and J by 4 bases, with 17 bases between. CDR3 length: 14 residues. Looked up from germline, CDR1 is GTSNPN and CDR2 is SVGIG (reference sequence). CDR3: CAWGNQGIGYGYTF. CDR3 coding DNA: TGTGCCTGGGGAAACCAGGGGATAGGCTATGGCTACACCTTC.

The chain links TRBV10-3 to TRBJ2-7; no reliable D call. The CDR3 runs 12 residues. The V end lost 8 bases, the J end lost 7 bases, and 15 bases lay between the germline ends. CDR1 and CDR2 from the germline V gene are ENHRY and SYGVKD. The CDR3 sequence is CAIGGPAKEQYF. CDR3 nucleotides: TGTGCCATCGGTGGACCGGCTAAAGAGCAGTACTTC.